This is a list of T cell receptor beta chains from one sample in a study of identical twins. One entry per CDR3 protein results from TCRdb running MiXCR on the 5' RACE reads. The data contain around 340,000 distinct CDR3 sequences, approximately 13% of them singletons. Separately, the same data were catalogued under a study of yellow fever vaccine responses in identical twins.

The sequencing sample was made of CD8+ T cells sorted from blood. Receptors were obtained from a woman between 18 and 30 years old in good health. The CDR3 runs from the conserved cysteine through the conserved F or W. The D gene is left open where the match is weak. Clone size is given for some rows only: seen once, a few or many times, or a class if the clone is expanded.

V: TRBV15
size: -
D: TRBD1
J: TRBJ2-3
DNA: TGTGCCACCAGCAGTGGGACAGGTTGGACAGATACGCAGTATTTT
CDR3: CATSSGTGWTDTQYF

V: TRBV7-2
size: few
D: -
J: TRBJ2-1
DNA: TGTGCCAGCAGCCCCCGCCAGACCAGCCCCCGGGAGCAGTTCTTC
CDR3: CASSPRQTSPREQFF

V: TRBV13
size: -
D: TRBD1
J: TRBJ2-7
DNA: TGTGCCAGCAGCTTATACAGGGGTTCCGACGAGCAGTACTTC
CDR3: CASSLYRGSDEQYF

V: TRBV13
size: many
D: -
J: TRBJ1-1
DNA: TGTGCCAGCAGCTCCGGGACATACCGAAAAGCTTTCTTT
CDR3: CASSSGTYRKAFF

V: TRBV10-3
size: -
D: -
J: TRBJ1-2
DNA: TGTGCCATCAGTGAGAACCCGCAGGGTGTCCCGCTTAACTATGGCTACACCTTC
CDR3: CAISENPQGVPLNYGYTF

V: TRBV4-1
size: -
D: -
J: TRBJ2-1
DNA: TGCGCCAGCAGCCAAGCCTCCTACAATGAGCAGTTCTTC
CDR3: CASSQASYNEQFF

V: TRBV28
size: -
D: TRBD2
J: TRBJ2-3
DNA: TGTGCCAGCAGTTCCCCAGGACTAGGATCAGATACGCAGTATTTT
CDR3: CASSSPGLGSDTQYF

V: TRBV28
size: few
D: -
J: TRBJ2-3
DNA: TGTGCCAGCAGTTCCCGCGTTGGAACAGATACGCAGTATTTT
CDR3: CASSSRVGTDTQYF

V: TRBV6-4
size: many
D: -
J: TRBJ2-2
DNA: TGTGCCAGCAGTGACTCGGGAGCGAACACCGGGGAGCTGTTTTTT
CDR3: CASSDSGANTGELFF

V: TRBV25-1
size: few
D: TRBD2
J: TRBJ2-7
DNA: TGTGCCAGTGCGGGAGGGTACCCCTACGAGCAGTACTTC
CDR3: CASAGGYPYEQYF

V: TRBV20-1
size: few
D: -
J: TRBJ2-4
DNA: TGCAGTGCTAGAGAGCCGGACAGTTTAGCCAAAAACATTCAGTACTTC
CDR3: CSAREPDSLAKNIQYF

V: TRBV12-3/TRBV12-4
size: -
D: -
J: TRBJ2-1
DNA: TGTGCCAGCAGTTTAGCGGGAGACCCCTACAATGAGCAGTTCTTC
CDR3: CASSLAGDPYNEQFF

V: TRBV6-5
size: -
D: -
J: TRBJ1-2
DNA: TGTGCCAGCAGTTCGGGTGTCCGCGTCTATGGCTACACCTTC
CDR3: CASSSGVRVYGYTF

V: TRBV24-1
size: few
D: -
J: TRBJ2-1
DNA: TGTGCCACCAGTGATGGGGTGAATGAGCAGTTCTTC
CDR3: CATSDGVNEQFF

V: TRBV24-1
size: -
D: -
J: TRBJ2-1
DNA: TGTGCCACCAGTGAGACTGGGAGGACCTACAATGAGCAGTTCTTC
CDR3: CATSETGRTYNEQFF

V: TRBV9
size: many
D: -
J: TRBJ1-2
DNA: TGTGCCAGCAGCGTAGGGGATGGCTACACCTTC
CDR3: CASSVGDGYTF

V: TRBV15
size: -
D: -
J: TRBJ2-1
DNA: TGTGCCACCAGCAGAGTAGCAAGCGATGAGCAGTTCTTC
CDR3: CATSRVASDEQFF

V: TRBV6-5
size: -
D: TRBD2
J: TRBJ2-7
DNA: TGTGCCAGCAGTTACTCCCGGGGGGTCTACGAGCAGTACTTC
CDR3: CASSYSRGVYEQYF

V: TRBV13
size: -
D: -
J: TRBJ2-5
DNA: TGTGCCAGCAGCCCAAGCCAAGAGACCCAGTACTTC
CDR3: CASSPSQETQYF

V: TRBV12-3/TRBV12-4
size: few
D: -
J: TRBJ2-7
DNA: TGTGCCAGCAGTTTAGCGGGAGTGGTGTACGAGCAGTACTTC
CDR3: CASSLAGVVYEQYF

V: TRBV7-9
size: many
D: -
J: TRBJ2-5
DNA: TGTGCCAGCAGCTTAGCGGGTACCCAGCAGACCCAGTACTTC
CDR3: CASSLAGTQQTQYF

V: TRBV3-1
size: -
D: -
J: TRBJ2-3
DNA: TGTGCCAGCAGCCAAGATGAAAGGACGGGTGCAGATACGCAGTATTTT
CDR3: CASSQDERTGADTQYF

V: TRBV6-5
size: -
D: -
J: TRBJ2-7
DNA: TGTGCCAGCAGTTACGGGTTAAACTACGAGCAGTACTTC
CDR3: CASSYGLNYEQYF

V: TRBV7-9
size: many
D: TRBD1
J: TRBJ2-4
DNA: TGTGCCAGCAGCTCCGGGACAGGGGGCTTCAAAAACATTCAGTACTTC
CDR3: CASSSGTGGFKNIQYF